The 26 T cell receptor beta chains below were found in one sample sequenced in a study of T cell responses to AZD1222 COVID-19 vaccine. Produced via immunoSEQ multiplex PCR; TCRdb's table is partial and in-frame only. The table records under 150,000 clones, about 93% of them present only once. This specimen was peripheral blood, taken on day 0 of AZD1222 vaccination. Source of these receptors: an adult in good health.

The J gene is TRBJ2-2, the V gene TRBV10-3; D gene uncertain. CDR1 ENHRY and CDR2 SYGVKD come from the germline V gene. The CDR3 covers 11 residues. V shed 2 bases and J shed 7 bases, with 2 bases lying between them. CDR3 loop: CAISEHGELFF. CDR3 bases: TGTGCCATCAGTGAGCACGGGGAGCTGTTTTTT.

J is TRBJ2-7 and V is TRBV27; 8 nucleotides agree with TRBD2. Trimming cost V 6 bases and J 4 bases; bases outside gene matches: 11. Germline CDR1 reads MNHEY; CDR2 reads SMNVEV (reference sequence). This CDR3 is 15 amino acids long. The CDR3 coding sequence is TGTGCCAGCAGCTCTTCCCAAGCGGGGGTGTACGAGCAGTACTTC. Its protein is CASSSSQAGVYEQYF.

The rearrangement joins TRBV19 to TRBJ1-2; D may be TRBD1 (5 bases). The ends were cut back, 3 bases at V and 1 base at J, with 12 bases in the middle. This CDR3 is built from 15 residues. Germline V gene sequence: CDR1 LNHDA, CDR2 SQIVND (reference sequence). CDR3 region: CASSMGNRNNYGYTF. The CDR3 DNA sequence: TGTGCCAGTAGTATGGGGAACAGGAATAACTATGGCTACACCTTC.

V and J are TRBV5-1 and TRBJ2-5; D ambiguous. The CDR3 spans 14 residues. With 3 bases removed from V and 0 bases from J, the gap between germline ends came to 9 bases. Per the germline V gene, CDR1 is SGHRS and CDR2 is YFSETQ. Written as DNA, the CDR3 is TGCGCCAGCAGCTCCCACGGCAACCAAGAGACCCAGTACTTC. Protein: CASSSHGNQETQYF.

The DNA of the CDR3 is TGTGCCAGTAGTTCGACCGGGACTAGCGGGGTTTTAAACACCGGGGAGCTGTTTTTT. It codes for CASSSTGTSGVLNTGELFF. The chain uses TRBV19 and TRBJ2-2; 13 bases map to TRBD2. The germline gives CDR1 LNHDA, CDR2 SQIVND (reference sequence). V lost 5 bases to trimming and J lost 2 bases; unmatched junction nucleotides: 11. This CDR3 is 19 amino acids long. The full variable domain, completed using reference TRBV19 and TRBJ2-2, is DGGITQSPKYLFRKEGQNVTLSCEQNLNHDAMYWYRQDPGQGLRLIYYSQIVNDFQKGDIAEGYSVSREKKESFPLTVTSAQKNPTAFYLCASSSTGTSGVLNTGELFFGEGSRLTVL.

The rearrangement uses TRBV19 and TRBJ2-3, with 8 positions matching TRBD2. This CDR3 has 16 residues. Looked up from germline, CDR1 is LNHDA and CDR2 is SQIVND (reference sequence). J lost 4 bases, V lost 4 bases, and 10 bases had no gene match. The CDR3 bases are TGTGCCAGTAGTAGGACTAGCCGGGGGAGCGCAGATACGCAGTATTTT. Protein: CASSRTSRGSADTQYF.

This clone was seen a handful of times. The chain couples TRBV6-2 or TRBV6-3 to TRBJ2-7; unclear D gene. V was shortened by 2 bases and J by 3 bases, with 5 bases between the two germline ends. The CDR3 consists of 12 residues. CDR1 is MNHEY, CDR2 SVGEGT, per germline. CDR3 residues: CASSYPYYEQYF. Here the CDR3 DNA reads TGTGCCAGCAGTTACCCTTACTACGAGCAGTACTTC.

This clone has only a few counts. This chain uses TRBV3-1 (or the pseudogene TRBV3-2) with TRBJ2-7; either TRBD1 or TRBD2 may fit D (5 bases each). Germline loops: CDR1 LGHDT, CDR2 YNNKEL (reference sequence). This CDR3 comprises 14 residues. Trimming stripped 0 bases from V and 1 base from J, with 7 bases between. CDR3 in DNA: TGTGCCAGCAGCCAAGACGGGACGTCCTACGAGCAGTACTTC. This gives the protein CASSQDGTSYEQYF.

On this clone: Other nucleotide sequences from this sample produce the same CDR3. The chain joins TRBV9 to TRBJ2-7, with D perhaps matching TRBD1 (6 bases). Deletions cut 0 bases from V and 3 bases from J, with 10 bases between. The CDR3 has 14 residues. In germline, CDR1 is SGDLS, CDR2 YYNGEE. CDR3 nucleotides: TGTGCCAGCAGCGTAGCTCAGGGGATCTACGAGCAGTACTTC. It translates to CASSVAQGIYEQYF.

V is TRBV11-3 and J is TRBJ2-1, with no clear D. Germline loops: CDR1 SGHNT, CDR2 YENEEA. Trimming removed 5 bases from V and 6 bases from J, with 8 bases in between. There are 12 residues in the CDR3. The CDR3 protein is CASSRDGNEQFF. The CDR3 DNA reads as TGTGCCAGCAGCCGCGACGGCAATGAGCAGTTCTTC.

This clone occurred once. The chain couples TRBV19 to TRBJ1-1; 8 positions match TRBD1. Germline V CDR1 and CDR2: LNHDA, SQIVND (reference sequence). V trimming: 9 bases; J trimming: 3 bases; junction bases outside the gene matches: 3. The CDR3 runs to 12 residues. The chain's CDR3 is CASGQGYTEAFF. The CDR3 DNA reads TGTGCCAGCGGACAGGGCTACACTGAAGCTTTCTTT.

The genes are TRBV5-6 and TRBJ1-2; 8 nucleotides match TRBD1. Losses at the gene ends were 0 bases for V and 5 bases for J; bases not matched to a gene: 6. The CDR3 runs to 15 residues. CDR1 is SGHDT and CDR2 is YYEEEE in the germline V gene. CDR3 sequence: CASSLASGTGYGYTF. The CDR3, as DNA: TGTGCCAGCAGCTTGGCCTCCGGGACAGGATATGGCTACACCTTC.

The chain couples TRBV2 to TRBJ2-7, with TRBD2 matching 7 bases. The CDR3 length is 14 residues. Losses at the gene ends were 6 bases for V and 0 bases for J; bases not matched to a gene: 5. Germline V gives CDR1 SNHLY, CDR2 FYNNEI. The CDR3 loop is CASRNGGTSYEQYF. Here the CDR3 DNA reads TGTGCCAGCAGGAACGGGGGGACCTCCTACGAGCAGTACTTC.

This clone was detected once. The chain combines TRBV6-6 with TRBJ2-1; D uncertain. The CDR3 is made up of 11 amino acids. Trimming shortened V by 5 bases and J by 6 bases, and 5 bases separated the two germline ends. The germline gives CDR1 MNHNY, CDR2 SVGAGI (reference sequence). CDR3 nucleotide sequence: TGTGCCAGCAGTCCCAGCAATGAGCAGTTCTTC. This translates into CASSPSNEQFF.

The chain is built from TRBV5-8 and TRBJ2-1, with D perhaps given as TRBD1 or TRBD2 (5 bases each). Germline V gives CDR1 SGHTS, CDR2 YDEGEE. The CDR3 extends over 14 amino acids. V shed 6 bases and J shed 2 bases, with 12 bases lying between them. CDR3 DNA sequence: TGTGCCAGCAATCGGGACGGAACCTACAATGAGCAGTTCTTC. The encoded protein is CASNRDGTYNEQFF.

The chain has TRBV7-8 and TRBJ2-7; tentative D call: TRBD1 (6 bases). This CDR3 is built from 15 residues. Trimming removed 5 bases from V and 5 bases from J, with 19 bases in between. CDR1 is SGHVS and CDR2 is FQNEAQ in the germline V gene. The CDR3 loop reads CASSPFAQGVDEQYF. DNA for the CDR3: TGTGCCAGCAGCCCCTTTGCACAGGGAGTCGACGAGCAGTACTTC.

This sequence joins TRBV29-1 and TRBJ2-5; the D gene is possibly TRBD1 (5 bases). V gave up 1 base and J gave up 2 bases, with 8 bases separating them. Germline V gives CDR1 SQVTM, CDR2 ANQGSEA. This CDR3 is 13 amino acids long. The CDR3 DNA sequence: TGCAGCGTTGAAGGTCAGGGTCAAGAGACCCAGTACTTC. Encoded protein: CSVEGQGQETQYF.

CDR3 protein: CASSLNLDRDRGPDTQYF. The CDR3 DNA sequence: TGTGCCAGCAGCCTCAACCTTGACCGGGACAGGGGGCCCGATACGCAGTATTTT. The chain recombines TRBV9 with TRBJ2-3; 12 positions agree with TRBD1. Germline assignment: CDR1 SGDLS and CDR2 YYNGEE. With V trimmed by 4 bases and J by 6 bases, 15 bases remained unmatched. This CDR3 contains 18 residues.

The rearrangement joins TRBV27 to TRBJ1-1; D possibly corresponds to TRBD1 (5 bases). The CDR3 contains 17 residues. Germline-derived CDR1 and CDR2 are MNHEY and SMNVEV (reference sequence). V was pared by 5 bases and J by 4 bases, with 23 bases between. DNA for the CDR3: TGTGCCAGCAGTATGAGGGCGAGGGGAGGATATGGCACTGAAGCTTTCTTT. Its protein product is CASSMRARGGYGTEAFF.

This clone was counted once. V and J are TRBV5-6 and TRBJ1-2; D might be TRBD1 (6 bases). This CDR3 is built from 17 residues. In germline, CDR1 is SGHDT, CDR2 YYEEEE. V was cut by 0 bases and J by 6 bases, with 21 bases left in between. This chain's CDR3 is CASSLESGGRVVDGYTF. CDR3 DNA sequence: TGTGCCAGCAGCTTGGAGTCCGGGGGCAGGGTAGTTGATGGCTACACCTTC. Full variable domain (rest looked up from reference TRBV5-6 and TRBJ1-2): DAGVTQSPTHLIKTRGQQVTLRCSPKSGHDTVSWYQQALGQGPQFIFQYYEEEERQRGNFPDRFSGHQFPNYSSELNVNALLLGDSALYLCASSLESGGRVVDGYTFGSGTRLTVV.

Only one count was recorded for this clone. CDR3 loop: CASSWGQVNQPQHF. DNA for the CDR3: TGTGCCAGCAGTTGGGGACAAGTCAATCAGCCCCAGCATTTT. The V gene is TRBV6-9, the J gene TRBJ1-5; D is possibly TRBD1 (6 bases). Per the germline V gene, CDR1 is MNHGY and CDR2 is SVAAGI. V was clipped by 4 bases and J by 3 bases, with 10 bases between them. The CDR3 sequence is 14 residues long.

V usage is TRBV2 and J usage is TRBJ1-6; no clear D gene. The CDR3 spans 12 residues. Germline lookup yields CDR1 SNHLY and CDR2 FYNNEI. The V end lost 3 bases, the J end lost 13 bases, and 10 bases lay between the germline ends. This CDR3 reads CASSEGERPLHF. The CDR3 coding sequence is TGTGCCAGCAGTGAGGGAGAGAGGCCCCTCCACTTT.

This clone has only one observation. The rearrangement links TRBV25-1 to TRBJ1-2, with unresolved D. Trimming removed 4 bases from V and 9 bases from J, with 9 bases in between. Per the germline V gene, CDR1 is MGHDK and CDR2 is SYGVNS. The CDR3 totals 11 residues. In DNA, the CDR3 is TGTGCCAGCAGTGCTGGTCTTAGCTACACCTTC. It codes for CASSAGLSYTF.

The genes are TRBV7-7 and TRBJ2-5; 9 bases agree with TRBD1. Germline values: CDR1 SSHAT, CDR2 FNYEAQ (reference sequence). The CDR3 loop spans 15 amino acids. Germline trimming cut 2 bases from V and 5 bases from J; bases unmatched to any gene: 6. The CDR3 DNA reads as TGTGCCAGCAGCTTATCTCGGACAGGGGAGGAGACCCAGTACTTC. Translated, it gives CASSLSRTGEETQYF.

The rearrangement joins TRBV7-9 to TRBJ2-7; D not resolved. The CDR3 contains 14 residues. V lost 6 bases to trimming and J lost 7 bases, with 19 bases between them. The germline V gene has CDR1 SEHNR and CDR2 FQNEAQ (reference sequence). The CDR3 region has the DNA TGTGCCAGCAGTCGAGACGAGGATGGTTTTGAGCAGTACTTC. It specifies CASSRDEDGFEQYF.

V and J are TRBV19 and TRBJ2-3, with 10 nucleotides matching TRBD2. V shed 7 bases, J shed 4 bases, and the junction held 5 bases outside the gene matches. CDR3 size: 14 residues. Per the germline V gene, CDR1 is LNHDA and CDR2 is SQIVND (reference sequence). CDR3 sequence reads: CASMLAGEADTQYF. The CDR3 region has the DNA TGTGCCAGTATGCTAGCGGGGGAGGCAGATACGCAGTATTTT. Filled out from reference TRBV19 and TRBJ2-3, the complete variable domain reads DGGITQSPKYLFRKEGQNVTLSCEQNLNHDAMYWYRQDPGQGLRLIYYSQIVNDFQKGDIAEGYSVSREKKESFPLTVTSAQKNPTAFYLCASMLAGEADTQYFGPGTRLTVL.